The rows below give T cell receptor beta chains drawn from one sample of a study of OX40 agonist ivuxolimab in advanced cancers. The assay was immunoSEQ multiplex PCR, and TCRdb's table has in-frame clones only and misses some. The table lists about 37,000 clones, about 90% of them singletons. The specimen comprised CD4+ or CD8+ T cells sorted from blood, sampled in a trial of the OX40 agonist ivuxolimab. These TCRs come from an adult with an advanced solid tumor such as melanoma, head and neck, liver or kidney cancer. Each CDR3 is given with its conserved first and last residue. D genes are given only for firm matches. Clone size appears in some rows only: once, few, many, or a class for an expanded clone.

J | size | D | V | DNA | CDR3
TRBJ1-1 | NA | NA | TRBV7-3 | TGTGCCAGCAGCTCATCGGGGAGCACTGAAGCTTTCTTT | CASSSSGSTEAFF
TRBJ2-3 | NA | TRBD2 | TRBV30 | TGTGCCTGGAGGGGCGAGGGCGGGGGGAGCACAGATACGCAGTATTTT | CAWRGEGGGSTDTQYF
TRBJ1-1 | once | NA | TRBV11-3 | TGTGCCAGCAGCTTCGGCACGGGCACTGAAGCTTTCTTT | CASSFGTGTEAFF
TRBJ2-5 | NA | NA | TRBV21-1 | TGTGCCAGCAGCAAAGGACAGGTTAAAGAGACCCAGTACTTC | CASSKGQVKETQYF
TRBJ2-1 | NA | NA | TRBV7-2 | TGTGCCAGCAGCTCTCCGATGGACAGTGTCTCCTACAATGAGCAGTTCTTC | CASSSPMDSVSYNEQFF
TRBJ2-1 | NA | NA | TRBV30 | TGTGCCTGGAGAGAGGGCGGGTACAATGAGCAGTTCTTC | CAWREGGYNEQFF
TRBJ2-2 | NA | TRBD2 | TRBV4-3 | TGCGCCAGCAGCCAGTCCCCCCAGGCGGGGGGCTTTCACGGGAACACCGGGGAGCTGTTTTTT | CASSQSPQAGGFHGNTGELFF
TRBJ2-3 | NA | TRBD1 | TRBV5-1 | TGCGCCAGCAGCTATGGACAGGGGGAGGATACGCAGTATTTT | CASSYGQGEDTQYF
TRBJ1-1 | NA | NA | TRBV19 | TGTGCCAGTAGTATAGATCACGACATGGACAGCAACACTGAAGCTTTCTTT | CASSIDHDMDSNTEAFF
TRBJ2-3 | NA | TRBD2 | TRBV7-6 | TGTGCCAGCAGCTTACTAGCGGGGGAATTGTCAGATACGCAGTATTTT | CASSLLAGELSDTQYF
TRBJ1-1 | medium-sized | NA | TRBV5-6 | TGTGCCAGCAGCTTTGAGACGGGGACATCTGAAGCTTTCTTT | CASSFETGTSEAFF
TRBJ1-2 | NA | TRBD1 | TRBV12-5 | TGTGCTAGTGGTCCTGATTGGGACAGGGGGCCCGGCTACACCTTC | CASGPDWDRGPGYTF
TRBJ2-7 | NA | TRBD1 | TRBV29-1 | TGCAGCGCGATGACCGGGACAGGGGATGGGGAGCAGTACTTC | CSAMTGTGDGEQYF
TRBJ1-1 | few | TRBD1 | TRBV6-6 | TGTGCCAGCAGTTTTCCACAGGGGGCCACTGAAGCTTTCTTT | CASSFPQGATEAFF
TRBJ2-5 | NA | NA | TRBV5-8 | TGTGCCAGCAGGCCGGGTCTGTACCAAGAGACCCAGTACTTC | CASRPGLYQETQYF
TRBJ1-4 | NA | NA | TRBV6-5 | TGTGCCAGCAGTTCCCCCGGGGGGCCGGAAGAGGAAAAACTGTTTTTT | CASSSPGGPEEEKLFF
TRBJ1-2 | NA | TRBD1 | TRBV5-6 | TGTGCCAGCAGCGGGGGACAGCTCTATGGCTACACCTTC | CASSGGQLYGYTF
TRBJ2-3 | NA | NA | TRBV6-1 | TGTGCCACCTCAAAGGGCACGGGTACAGATACGCAGTATTTT | CATSKGTGTDTQYF
TRBJ2-7 | NA | NA | TRBV30 | TGTGCCTGGAGCCCGAGGGGGGGTTCTATCGAGCAGTACTTC | CAWSPRGGSIEQYF
TRBJ1-5 | NA | NA | TRBV6-6 | TGTGCCAGCAGTTACCCGGGCCGGGACGGCAATCAGCCCCAGCATTTT | CASSYPGRDGNQPQHF
TRBJ1-1 | NA | NA | TRBV19 | TGTGCCAGTAGTAGGGGAGGTGGGAGCCCAGGAGGGAACACTGAAGCTTTCTTT | CASSRGGGSPGGNTEAFF
TRBJ2-2 | NA | NA | TRBV4-1 | TGCGCCAGCAGCCAAGATCGACTCGGGGAGCTGTTTTTT | CASSQDRLGELFF
TRBJ2-4 | few | NA | TRBV4-2 | TGTGCCAGCAGCCAAGAAGAGGGGAATAGAGGCATTCAGTACTTC | CASSQEEGNRGIQYF
TRBJ1-2 | few | NA | TRBV7-3 | TGTGCCAGCAGGGACTATGGCTACACCTTC | CASRDYGYTF
TRBJ1-5 | many | NA | TRBV6-6 | TGTGCCAGCCTTTCTGGGGATAGCAATCAGCCCCAGCATTTT | CASLSGDSNQPQHF